This TCR beta chain was observed in a study of T cells after yellow fever vaccination. TCRdb re-derived calls from the 5' RACE reads in MiXCR, one entry per CDR3 protein. Of some 670,000 distinct CDR3 sequences listed, 12% are singletons. The sequence was obtained from a man aged 25 to 40 who received the YFV17D yellow fever vaccine. The sequencing here drew on PBMCs, taken on the day of the yellow fever booster vaccination.

In nucleotides, the CDR3 is TGCGCCAGCAGCTTGTCGCGGGTAGTAGAGACCCAGTACTTC. Its translation is CASSLSRVVETQYF. The V and J genes are TRBV5-1 and TRBJ2-5; perhaps TRBD2 as D (5 bases). Trimming left V 1 base short and J 4 bases short, with 11 bases between. This CDR3 region has 14 residues. Germline loops: CDR1 SGHRS, CDR2 YFSETQ. The variable domain in full, with the rest retrieved from reference TRBV5-1 and TRBJ2-5, is KAGVTQTPRYLIKTRGQQVTLSCSPISGHRSVSWYQQTPGQGLQFLFEYFSETQRNKGNFPGRFSGRQFSNSRSEMNVSTLELGDSALYLCASSLSRVVETQYFGPGTRLLVL.